The rows below give T cell receptor beta chains drawn from one sample of a study of blood T cell repertoires in COVID-19. The protocol was immunoSEQ multiplex PCR, while the TCRdb copy is restricted to in-frame clones and leaves out a portion. The sample consists of about 250,000 clones, around 85% of them appearing once. The sample consisted of peripheral blood. These receptor sequences come from a woman of 80 years or more with acute or convalescent COVID-19. CDR3s include the opening cysteine and the closing phenylalanine or tryptophan. The D gene is left open where the match is weak. Rows give clone size only sometimes, using once, few, many, or a class for an expanded clone.

size	V	J	D	DNA	CDR3
once	TRBV4-2	TRBJ1-1	-	TGTGCCAGCAGCCAAGAATCTGGACATTGGAACACTGAAGCTTTCTTT	CASSQESGHWNTEAFF
-	TRBV9	TRBJ2-1	TRBD1	TGTGCCAGCAGCGTAGGACAGGGGGGGAATCACAATGAGCAGTTCTTC	CASSVGQGGNHNEQFF
-	TRBV7-9	TRBJ2-7	TRBD1	TGTGCCAGCAGCCGGACAGGGTCCTACGAGCAGTACTTC	CASSRTGSYEQYF
-	TRBV10-3	TRBJ1-5	-	TGTGCCATCAGTGAAACTGGGGGGGCTCAGCCCCAGCATTTT	CAISETGGAQPQHF
-	TRBV27	TRBJ1-2	-	TGTGCCAGCAGTTCCGGACTCTATGGCTACACCTTC	CASSSGLYGYTF
once	TRBV3-1/TRBV3-2	TRBJ2-2	TRBD1	TGTGCCAGCAGCCAATTCACAGGGGGCACCGGGGAGCTGTTTTTT	CASSQFTGGTGELFF
-	TRBV30	TRBJ1-1	TRBD1	TGTGCCTACACGGGACAGGGCACTGAAGCTTTCTTT	CAYTGQGTEAFF
once	TRBV11-3	TRBJ2-1	-	TGTGCCAGCAGCTTAGACAGGGGAACCTACAATGAGCAGTTCTTC	CASSLDRGTYNEQFF
few	TRBV28	TRBJ1-2	TRBD1	TGTGCCAGCAGACCGTTAACAGGGACAGGGGTCTATGGCTACACCTTC	CASRPLTGTGVYGYTF
-	TRBV5-4	TRBJ2-5	-	TGTGCCAGCAGGTCCGGGGACCAAGAGACCCAGTACTTC	CASRSGDQETQYF
many	TRBV7-9	TRBJ2-7	-	TGTGCCAGCAGCTTAGGACCAGGTGAAGTCACCGAGCAGTACTTC	CASSLGPGEVTEQYF
few	TRBV5-8	TRBJ2-7	-	TGTGCCAGCATAATCTTGGACAGAGCCTACGAGCAGTACTTC	CASIILDRAYEQYF
-	TRBV10-2	TRBJ2-1	-	TGCGCCAGCAGTGAGGACAGGCCGTGGGGGGAGCAGTTCTTC	CASSEDRPWGEQFF
-	TRBV5-6	TRBJ1-2	TRBD1	TGTGCCAGCAGCTTGGCCGGACAGGGCCCTAACTATGGCTACACCTTC	CASSLAGQGPNYGYTF
few	TRBV5-1	TRBJ1-3	TRBD1	TGCGCCAGCAGCTTGGAAGGACAGGGCGGTTCGGGAAACACCATATATTTT	CASSLEGQGGSGNTIYF
-	TRBV29-1	TRBJ1-1	-	TGCAGCGTTAGGAGCATAACGGTTAACACTGAAGCTTTCTTT	CSVRSITVNTEAFF
-	TRBV7-2	TRBJ2-3	-	TGTGCCAGCAGCTCGTTGGATACGCAGTATTTT	CASSSLDTQYF
-	TRBV19	TRBJ1-4	TRBD1	TGTGCCAGCTGTACAGGGGGACATGAAAAACTGTTTTTT	CASCTGGHEKLFF
-	TRBV6-1	TRBJ1-2	-	TGTGCCAGCAGTGAAGCGTCAGTTGATGGCTACACCTTC	CASSEASVDGYTF
-	TRBV19	TRBJ1-3	-	TGTGCCAGTAGTATAAACAGCTTAATTCAGAACACCATATATTTT	CASSINSLIQNTIYF
-	TRBV18	TRBJ1-1	TRBD1	TGTGCCAGCTCACCACAGACAGGGGGCAACACTGAAGCTTTCTTT	CASSPQTGGNTEAFF
few	TRBV2	TRBJ2-1	TRBD1	TGTGCCAGCCTCCGGGACAGGGTGGAGCATGAGCAGTTCTTC	CASLRDRVEHEQFF
-	TRBV5-1	TRBJ2-7	TRBD1	TGCGCCAGCAGCCCCCCGGGACAGCCCTACGAGCAGTACTTC	CASSPPGQPYEQYF
-	TRBV28	TRBJ2-3	-	TGTGCCGCCGGACGGGGAGTCGATACGCAGTATTTT	CAAGRGVDTQYF
-	TRBV15	TRBJ1-1	-	TGTGCCACCAGCAGAGGTAGGGGGAGCCAACCTGAAGCTTTCTTT	CATSRGRGSQPEAFF
-	TRBV2	TRBJ1-1	-	TGTGCCAGCGGCACCGAGGGGAACACTGAAGCTTTCTTT	CASGTEGNTEAFF
-	TRBV6-5	TRBJ1-2	TRBD1	TGTGCCAGCAGTTCCGGACAGGGCGCTGGCTACACCTTC	CASSSGQGAGYTF
-	TRBV2	TRBJ2-2	-	TGTGCCAGCAAACTAGCTTTACGGGACACCGGGGAGCTGTTTTTT	CASKLALRDTGELFF
-	TRBV5-1	TRBJ1-1	-	TGCGCCAGCAGAAAATCACAGACCACCAACACTGAAGCTTTCTTT	CASRKSQTTNTEAFF
-	TRBV5-4	TRBJ2-7	-	TGTGCCAGCAGCCGCGTCCAGGGGCCATCTAACGAGCAGTACTTC	CASSRVQGPSNEQYF
-	TRBV5-4	TRBJ2-7	TRBD2	TGTGCCAGCAGCTTGAGGTCCGGACTAGCCTACGAGCAGTACTTC	CASSLRSGLAYEQYF
-	TRBV6-4	TRBJ2-7	-	TGTGCCAGCAGTGACCCGACAGATTACGAGCAGTACTTC	CASSDPTDYEQYF
-	TRBV4-1	TRBJ2-7	-	TGCGCCAGCAGCCAAGATACCCTGGCTTGGACTTACGAGCAGTACTTC	CASSQDTLAWTYEQYF
-	TRBV15	TRBJ1-2	-	TGTGCCACCAGCAGAGAATACAGGGCTGGCTACACCTTC	CATSREYRAGYTF
-	TRBV5-4	TRBJ2-3	TRBD1	TGTGCCACCAAGACAGGGCCTAGCACAGATACGCAGTATTTT	CATKTGPSTDTQYF
-	TRBV6-4	TRBJ2-4	-	TGTGCCAGCAGTGAGACCCCCAGGGTAGTTAGGGCCCTAGCCAAAAACATTCAGTACTTC	CASSETPRVVRALAKNIQYF
-	TRBV5-4	TRBJ1-2	-	TGTGCCAGCAGCCTTGAGGACTATGGCTACACCTTC	CASSLEDYGYTF
few	TRBV7-7	TRBJ2-3	TRBD2	TGTGCCAGCAGCTTGGGACTAGCGGGCACAGATACGCAGTATTTT	CASSLGLAGTDTQYF